The 7 T cell receptor beta chains in this list originate from one sample, sequenced in a study of blood T cells in healthy people across ages (dated by TCRdb to the mid-2010s). Library method: 5' RACE. Sequencing used an Illumina HiSeq 2500. A second PCR of about 6 to 12 cycles was performed with a sample-barcoded 5' primer and a J-beta primer mix. TCRdb passed the public sequencing reads through fastp at Q25 and MiXCR, retaining productive beta sequences. Each CDR3 protein appears once, grouped with its most common genes and DNA. The table for this sample lists about 1 million distinct CDR3 sequences; 40% to 45% of them were counted only once. Approximately 17% of the sample comes from the top ten. Sample: blood. These receptors were collected from a woman aged 55-70 years in good health.

The chain links TRBV12-3 or TRBV12-4 to TRBJ1-1; TRBD1 is a possible D gene (6 bases). The CDR3 runs 14 residues. The V end was cut by 5 bases, the J end by 3 bases, with 13 bases between. The CDR3 DNA reads as TGTGCCAGCAGTGGTCACCGGGGGCACACTGAAGCTTTCTTT. Its protein product is CASSGHRGHTEAFF.

The V call is TRBV30, the J call TRBJ1-5, with no clear D. The CDR3 length is 11 residues. The germline V and J ends were trimmed by 5 bases and 4 bases, with 6 bases remaining between them. Germline assignment: CDR1 GTSNPN and CDR2 SVGIG (reference sequence). DNA for the CDR3: TGTGCCTGGGCCTCTAATCAGCCCCAGCATTTT. Its translation is CAWASNQPQHF.

Only a few counts were recorded for this clonotype. The chain is built from TRBV5-1 and TRBJ2-7; 9 nucleotides match TRBD1. From germline, CDR1 is SGHRS and CDR2 YFSETQ. Trimming at V came to 0 bases and at J to 4 bases, leaving 8 bases not matched to a gene. The CDR3 spans 16 residues. CDR3 sequence (DNA): TGCGCCAGCAGCTTGGTCGGACAGGGGTCCGGTTACGAGCAGTACTTC. This sequence encodes CASSLVGQGSGYEQYF.

The V and J genes are TRBV7-8 and TRBJ2-3; TRBD2 is a possible D gene (6 bases). Germline CDR1 is SGHVS and CDR2 is FQNEAQ. Trimming pared 5 bases from V and 3 bases from J, leaving 18 bases between. CDR3 length equals 16 residues. The CDR3 is CASSRHQTGETDTQYF. CDR3 in DNA: TGTGCCAGCAGCCGGCATCAGACGGGGGAGACAGATACGCAGTATTTT.

The chain is built from TRBV27 and TRBJ1-4; possibly TRBD1 for D (5 bases). The CDR3 loop spans 13 amino acids. V was cut by 3 bases and J by 7 bases, with 9 bases left in between. Germline CDR1 and CDR2: MNHEY and SMNVEV (reference sequence). Written as DNA, the CDR3 is TGTGCCAGCAGTTTCCGGAGGGGTGAAAAACTGTTTTTT. Residues: CASSFRRGEKLFF.

The genes are TRBV4-1 and TRBJ2-1; TRBD2 matches at 10 bases. The germline V gene has CDR1 MGHRA and CDR2 YSYEKL. The length of the CDR3 is 16 residues. V was pared by 6 bases and J by 8 bases, with 13 bases of the junction left unmatched. As DNA, the CDR3 is TGCGCCAGCAGACCCCCAGGGGCTAGCGGGAGCTATGAGCAGTTCTTC. It encodes CASRPPGASGSYEQFF.

Only a few counts were recorded for this clonotype. V usage is TRBV4-1 and J usage is TRBJ2-5, with TRBD2 matching 7 bases. There are 14 residues in the CDR3. The trim removed 0 bases at V and 5 bases at J, leaving 3 bases unmatched. Germline V gives CDR1 MGHRA, CDR2 YSYEKL. The CDR3 DNA reads TGCGCCAGCAGCCAAGAGGGGGGGTTGGAGACCCAGTACTTC. It encodes CASSQEGGLETQYF.